Given below is one T cell receptor beta chain in context. Its antigen is not identified. There are 14 residues in the CDR3. V lost 4 bases and J lost 0, with 4 bases in between. Germline lookup yields CDR1 SGHTA and CDR2 FQGTGA. This entry belongs to a study of T cell responses to AZD1222 COVID-19 vaccine. The study's findings and limits: Across spike, vaccine-associated CD4 TCRs were found, dominant at 160-218 and 743-854. Clonal diversity was possibly underestimated; the donors were predominantly white British and more often female. Per reports, nearly half of all spike-specific TCRs target regions that are unmutated in variants.

Data came from immunoSEQ multiplex PCR; TCRdb stores just in-frame clones and leaves some out. Of approximately 130,000 clones listed, approximately 90% were seen once; the top ten hold approximately 1%. V is TRBV7-3 and J is TRBJ2-6; no definite D call. This TCR was sampled from an adult in good health. Sequencing was performed on peripheral blood, taken on day 0 of AZD1222 vaccination. The CDR3 region is CASSSTSGANVLTF. CDR3 nucleotides: TGTGCCAGCAGCTCAACCTCTGGGGCCAACGTCCTGACTTTC.